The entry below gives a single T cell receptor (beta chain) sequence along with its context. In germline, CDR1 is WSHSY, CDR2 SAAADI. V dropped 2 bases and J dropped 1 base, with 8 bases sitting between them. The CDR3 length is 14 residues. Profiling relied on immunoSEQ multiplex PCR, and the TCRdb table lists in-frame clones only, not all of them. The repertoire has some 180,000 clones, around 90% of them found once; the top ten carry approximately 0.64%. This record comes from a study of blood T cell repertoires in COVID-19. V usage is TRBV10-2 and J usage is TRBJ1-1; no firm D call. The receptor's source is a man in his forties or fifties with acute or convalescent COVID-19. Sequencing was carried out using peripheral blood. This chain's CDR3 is CASSELAGNTEAFF. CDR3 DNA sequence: TGCGCCAGCAGTGAGCTGGCAGGGAACACTGAAGCTTTCTTT.